One and the same sample provided the 23 T cell receptor beta chains below, sequenced in a study of CD8 T cells in Susac syndrome (dated by TCRdb to about 2019). Library preparation was by the immunoSEQ multiplex PCR assay. RNA was extracted using the RNeasy kit, and roughly 0.5 to 1 microgram was reverse transcribed with random hexamers. The public reads were reprocessed in TCRdb via fastp at Q25 and MiXCR, keeping in-frame beta chains. Every entry covers one CDR3 protein and lists the most common genes and DNA from its rows. This sample gives about 180,000 distinct CDR3 sequences in total; roughly 94% of them show up just once. The ten largest clones represent around 0.094% of the sample. The sample comprised CD4+ T cells from PBMCs. The receptor source for this set is a human donor with Susac syndrome.

This chain joins TRBV20-1 and TRBJ1-1, with D tentatively TRBD1 (6 bases). V shed 5 bases and J shed 3 bases, with 16 bases lying between them. Germline assignment: CDR1 DFQATT and CDR2 SNEGSKA (reference sequence). The CDR3 contains 14 residues. CDR3 sequence (DNA): TGCAGTGCTCTGGCGGGGGCGAGTTACACTGAAGCTTTCTTT. Encoded protein: CSALAGASYTEAFF.

This chain uses TRBV4-1 with TRBJ2-1, with D perhaps being TRBD1 or TRBD2 (5 bases each). The CDR3 sequence is 17 residues long. Germline CDR1 reads MGHRA; CDR2 reads YSYEKL. V lost 3 bases, J lost 1 base, and 16 bases lay in between. The CDR3 sequence is CASSHPSGAVSYNEQFF. CDR3 bases: TGCGCCAGCAGCCACCCCTCCGGGGCGGTTTCCTACAATGAGCAGTTCTTC.

The chain employs TRBV6-5 and TRBJ1-2, with D possibly matching TRBD1 (5 bases). From germline, CDR1 is MNHEY and CDR2 SVGAGI. The CDR3 extends over 15 amino acids. V lost 3 bases and J 4 bases, leaving 15 bases between the germline ends. CDR3 in amino acids: CASSYSPGTPYGYTF. CDR3 DNA sequence: TGTGCCAGCAGTTATTCCCCAGGGACGCCCTATGGCTACACCTTC.

The chain joins TRBV25-1 to TRBJ1-1; D gene unclear. The CDR3 sequence is 12 residues long. V lost 8 bases and J lost 7, with 14 bases in between. Germline V gene lookup returns CDR1 MGHDK and CDR2 SYGVNS. DNA of the CDR3: TGTGCCAGCCGCCCGGCGGACGGTGAAGCTTTCTTT. Translated: CASRPADGEAFF.

CDR3 DNA sequence: TGTGCCTGGAGTGTAGGGGCCGAGAGCTCCTACGAGCAGTACTTC. It encodes CAWSVGAESSYEQYF. V is TRBV30 and J is TRBJ2-7; possible D gene TRBD1, 5 bases. This CDR3 contains 15 residues. Germline lookup yields CDR1 GTSNPN and CDR2 SVGIG (reference sequence). V was clipped by 0 bases and J by 0 bases, with 12 bases between them.

This chain uses TRBV3-1 with TRBJ2-5; 7 bases are a match to TRBD2. The CDR3 covers 16 residues. Germline CDR1 is LGHDT and CDR2 is YNNKEL (reference sequence). With V trimmed by 5 bases and J by 6 bases, 15 bases remained unmatched. The DNA of the CDR3 is TGTGCCAGCAGCGGCACTCAGGCGGGAGCTCGAAAGACCCAGTACTTC. Its translation is CASSGTQAGARKTQYF.

This clonotype is a singleton in its sample. This sequence joins TRBV20-1 and TRBJ1-3; D not resolved. Germline V CDR1 and CDR2: DFQATT, SNEGSKA (reference sequence). CDR3 length equals 16 residues. Trimming pared 3 bases from V and 0 bases from J, leaving 15 bases between. This CDR3 is CSARKDSGSSGNTIYF. The CDR3 nucleotides read TGCAGTGCTAGGAAAGATTCGGGGAGCTCTGGAAACACCATATATTTT.

J is TRBJ2-3 and V is TRBV4-1; D perhaps matches TRBD1 (6 bases). The germline CDR1 and CDR2 sequences are MGHRA and YSYEKL. V was cut by 1 base and J by 6 bases, with 20 bases left in between. The CDR3 is 17 residues long. The CDR3 DNA reads TGCGCCAGCAGCCAAGCGGTGCAGGGGATCGGGCAGGATACGCAGTATTTT. It translates to CASSQAVQGIGQDTQYF.

J is TRBJ2-3 and V is TRBV20-1, with 9 bases identical to TRBD2. Germline V gene lookup returns CDR1 DFQATT and CDR2 SNEGSKA (reference sequence). Trimming at V came to 3 bases and at J to 3 bases, leaving 10 bases not matched to a gene. The CDR3 spans 16 residues. In nucleotides, the CDR3 is TGCAGTGCTAGGGGGGGCCAGCGGGAGGCTACAGATACGCAGTATTTT. It translates to CSARGGQREATDTQYF.

This chain uses TRBV12-3 or TRBV12-4 with TRBJ2-3, with D tentatively TRBD1 (5 bases). CDR3 length: 14 amino acids. V lost 2 bases and J lost 3, with 9 bases in between. The CDR3 DNA sequence: TGTGCCAGCAGTTTACTCCAGGGAACAGATACGCAGTATTTT. Translated: CASSLLQGTDTQYF.

The chain employs TRBV7-9 and TRBJ1-4; the match to TRBD1 covers 7 bases. Unmatched junction bases numbered 5, after V lost 2 bases and J lost 8 bases. This CDR3 spans 14 amino acids. The V gene's germline CDR1 is SEHNR and CDR2 FQNEAQ (reference sequence). CDR3 protein: CASSLTGVEEKLFF. In DNA, the CDR3 is TGTGCCAGCAGCTTAACAGGGGTGGAAGAAAAACTGTTTTTT.

V and J are TRBV4-2 and TRBJ1-2, with D tentatively TRBD1 (6 bases). CDR1 is LGHNA and CDR2 is YNFKEQ in the germline V gene. The CDR3 runs to 15 residues. V lost 1 base, J lost 8 bases, and 17 bases lay in between. The CDR3 sequence: CASSQGPGQVSGYTF. In DNA, the CDR3 is TGTGCCAGCAGCCAAGGCCCGGGACAAGTCTCCGGCTACACCTTC.

The chain uses TRBV7-9 and TRBJ1-1, with 8 bases that match TRBD1. V lost 5 bases, J lost 6 bases, and 8 bases stayed unmatched. CDR3 length: 14 residues. Germline lookup yields CDR1 SEHNR and CDR2 FQNEAQ (reference sequence). The CDR3 region has the DNA TGTGCCAGCAGCAAAGGACAGGGCACGTCTGAAGCTTTCTTT. It encodes CASSKGQGTSEAFF. Variable domain in full (rest from reference TRBV7-9 and TRBJ1-1): DTGVSQNPRHKITKRGQNVTFRCDPISEHNRLYWYRQTLGQGPEFLTYFQNEAQLEKSRLLSDRFSAERPKGSFSTLEIQRTEQGDSAMYLCASSKGQGTSEAFFGQGTRLTVV.

CDR3 residues: CSAPLPRQASYEQYF. The DNA of the CDR3 is TGCAGTGCACCCCTTCCCCGGCAGGCCTCCTACGAGCAGTACTTC. J is TRBJ2-7 and V is TRBV20-1; D remains ambiguous. Trimming pared 6 bases from V and 0 bases from J, leaving 18 bases between. Germline V CDR1 and CDR2: DFQATT, SNEGSKA (reference sequence). The CDR3 contains 15 residues.

In its sample, this clonotype was seen once. The genes are TRBV20-1 and TRBJ1-1, with TRBD1 as a possible D gene (5 bases). The CDR3 is 13 amino acids. Germline-derived CDR1 and CDR2 are DFQATT and SNEGSKA (reference sequence). Trimming pared 3 bases from V and 6 bases from J, leaving 14 bases between. Written as DNA, the CDR3 is TGCAGTGCTAGTTCCAGGGCTAAGGCTGAAGCTTTCTTT. It yields the protein CSASSRAKAEAFF.

V gene TRBV28 combines with J gene TRBJ2-3, with D possibly matching TRBD2 (6 bases). The CDR3 has 17 amino acids. Trimming took off 5 bases at V and 2 bases at J, with 20 bases between the two ends. CDR1 and CDR2 from the germline V gene are MDHEN and SYDVKM. The CDR3 reads CASSNGWGSGNTDTQYF. In DNA form, the CDR3 reads TGTGCCAGCAGTAATGGATGGGGTAGCGGAAACACAGATACGCAGTATTTT.

J is TRBJ1-1 and V is TRBV12-3 or TRBV12-4, with TRBD1 as a possible D gene (5 bases). V shed 7 bases and J shed 4 bases, with 13 bases lying between them. CDR3 size: 13 residues. The CDR3 nucleotides are TGTGCCAGCACTGTGTCTGGGGGCACTGAAGCTTTCTTT. As protein: CASTVSGGTEAFF.

The rearrangement uses TRBV20-1 and TRBJ2-5, with D possibly being TRBD1 or TRBD2 (5 bases each). Germline V gives CDR1 DFQATT, CDR2 SNEGSKA (reference sequence). V lost 6 bases to trimming and J lost 5 bases, with 19 bases between them. The CDR3 runs 14 residues. CDR3 sequence reads: CSAWGSRTLETQYF. In DNA form, the CDR3 reads TGCAGTGCCTGGGGGTCCCGCACTTTGGAGACCCAGTACTTC.

This chain connects TRBV20-1 to TRBJ2-7; D could derive from TRBD1 or TRBD2 (5 bases each). Trimming removed 6 bases at V and 7 bases at J, with 19 bases between. Per germline, CDR1 DFQATT and CDR2 SNEGSKA (reference sequence). The CDR3 is 13 amino acids. CDR3 in amino acids: CSARRDLTWEQYF. CDR3 nucleotides: TGCAGTGCACGCCGGGACCTTACGTGGGAGCAGTACTTC.

The V call is TRBV5-1, the J call TRBJ2-3; 7 nucleotides match TRBD2. The CDR3 runs 14 residues. Germline CDR1 SGHRS, CDR2 YFSETQ. The ends lost 3 bases at V and 3 bases at J; junction bases unmatched: 4. The CDR3 spells CASSSTSRTDTQYF. DNA for the CDR3: TGCGCCAGCAGCTCGACTAGCCGTACAGATACGCAGTATTTT.

The CDR3 DNA sequence: TGTGCCAGTAGCAGGTTGGTCGATTCACCCCTCCACTTT. It translates to CASSRLVDSPLHF. The rearrangement joins TRBV19 to TRBJ1-6; D call uncertain. CDR1 is LNHDA and CDR2 is SQIVND in the germline V gene (reference sequence). CDR3 size: 13 residues. The V gene lost 6 bases and the J gene lost 8 bases, with 11 bases spanning the gap.

The J gene is TRBJ2-7, the V gene TRBV4-1; 11 bases agree with TRBD2. The CDR3 is 15 residues long. V was clipped by 0 bases and J by 6 bases; unmatched bases: 4. CDR1 and CDR2 from the germline V gene are MGHRA and YSYEKL. The CDR3: CASSQEELAGAEQYF. The CDR3 DNA follows: TGCGCCAGCAGCCAAGAGGAACTAGCGGGAGCCGAGCAGTACTTC.

This chain uses TRBV20-1 with TRBJ1-5; 9 nucleotides align to TRBD1. Losses at the gene ends were 0 bases for V and 5 bases for J; bases not matched to a gene: 8. CDR1 is DFQATT and CDR2 is SNEGSKA in the germline V gene (reference sequence). The CDR3 has 16 residues. CDR3 sequence reads: CSARDPSDRGDQPQHF. CDR3 sequence (DNA): TGCAGTGCTAGAGACCCCTCGGACAGGGGTGATCAGCCCCAGCATTTT.